The 27 T cell receptor beta chains below all came from one sample that was sequenced in a study of patients and donors after allogeneic stem cell transplantation. Each CDR3 protein is one row after TCRdb ran MiXCR on the RT-PCR reads. The table records about 210,000 distinct CDR3 sequences, 35% to 45% of them present only once. Specimen: blood, either unsorted or a sorted T cell fraction (not recorded which). These receptors were collected from a human donor who was either an allogeneic HSCT recipient or a stem cell or donor lymphocyte infusion donor (not recorded which). It is not recorded whose cells these are; they may come from a transplant donor.

This clonotype was seen only a few times. V gene TRBV5-5 combines with J gene TRBJ2-5; the match to TRBD2 covers 11 bases. The junction had 8 bases not matched to a gene; V was cut back by 2 bases and J by 5 bases. This CDR3 spans 16 amino acids. Germline V gives CDR1 SGHKS, CDR2 YYEKEE (reference sequence). The CDR3 loop reads CASSLIPSGGPETQYF. In DNA form, the CDR3 reads TGTGCCAGCAGCTTAATCCCTAGCGGGGGGCCCGAGACCCAGTACTTC.

This clonotype showed up just a few times. This chain uses TRBV7-6 with TRBJ1-5; a possible D gene is TRBD1 (6 bases). Germline CDR1 and CDR2: SGHVS and FNYEAQ. V gave up 6 bases and J gave up 6 bases, with 12 bases separating them. The CDR3 totals 13 residues. The CDR3 DNA reads as TGTGCCAGCAGTTTGGACAGCCTTCAGCCCCAGCATTTT. The encoded protein is CASSLDSLQPQHF.

The chain couples TRBV6-5 to TRBJ2-7, with a possible D match to TRBD1 (6 bases). The CDR3 has 15 residues. Trimming removed 2 bases from V and 0 bases from J, with 11 bases in between. The germline V gene encodes CDR1 MNHEY and CDR2 SVGAGI. CDR3 nucleotide sequence: TGTGCCAGCAGTTACAACAGGGCCCCCTCCTACGAGCAGTACTTC. This gives the protein CASSYNRAPSYEQYF.

This clonotype was seen once. The CDR3 coding sequence is TGTGCCAGCAGTTCCGGGGGGATAGATACGCAGTATTTT. It is translated as CASSSGGIDTQYF. The gene calls are TRBV5-5 and TRBJ2-3; 7 nucleotides align to TRBD2. The CDR3 runs 13 residues. V dropped 5 bases and J dropped 5; count of bases not matched to a gene: 5. Germline V lookup: CDR1 SGHKS, CDR2 YYEKEE (reference sequence).

The V and J genes are TRBV15 and TRBJ2-3; TRBD2 might be the D (6 bases). Germline lookup yields CDR1 LNHNV and CDR2 YYDKDF (reference sequence). The CDR3 totals 15 residues. The V gene lost 3 bases and the J gene lost 5 bases, with 15 bases spanning the gap. CDR3 protein: CATSSLTRGLDTQYF. The CDR3 coding sequence is TGTGCCACCAGCAGCCTAACCCGGGGGTTAGATACGCAGTATTTT.

The chain recombines TRBV12-3 or TRBV12-4 with TRBJ2-7; D is unclear. Trimming left V 5 bases short and J 0 bases short, with 5 bases between. This CDR3 region has 12 residues. The CDR3 spells CASSPDSYEQYF. Written as DNA, the CDR3 is TGTGCCAGCAGTCCAGACTCCTACGAGCAGTACTTC.

This sequence joins TRBV5-1 and TRBJ2-5, with 7 nucleotides matching TRBD1. CDR1 and CDR2 (germline): SGHRS, YFSETQ. The CDR3 is 15 amino acids. Losses at the gene ends were 2 bases for V and 2 bases for J; bases not matched to a gene: 6. CDR3 nucleotides: TGCGCCAGCAGCTTCGACAGGGCAGGGCAAGAGACCCAGTACTTC. As protein: CASSFDRAGQETQYF.

The J gene is TRBJ2-5, the V gene TRBV7-8; 7 bases are a match to TRBD2. Germline CDR1 SGHVS, CDR2 FQNEAQ. This CDR3 is built from 17 residues. V trimming: 6 bases; J trimming: 4 bases; junction bases outside the gene matches: 17. The CDR3 sequence is CASRPPRSGGIRETQYF. CDR3 sequence (DNA): TGTGCCAGCAGACCCCCCCGGTCCGGGGGGATCCGAGAGACCCAGTACTTC.

This clonotype was detected a few times. The chain has TRBV5-6 and TRBJ2-5, with D uncertain. This CDR3 is 14 amino acids long. Germline V CDR1 and CDR2: SGHDT, YYEEEE. Trimming took off 1 base at V and 2 bases at J, with 9 bases between the two ends. CDR3 sequence (DNA): TGTGCCAGCAGCTTGTGGCCAGCGCAAGAGACCCAGTACTTC. This sequence encodes CASSLWPAQETQYF.

The chain recombines TRBV5-1 with TRBJ1-2; D is unclear. Looked up from germline, CDR1 is SGHRS and CDR2 is YFSETQ. V dropped 2 bases and J dropped 7 bases, with 6 bases sitting between them. CDR3 length equals 11 residues. As DNA, the CDR3 is TGCGCCAGCAGCTTCGCAGGTGGCTACACCTTC. Protein sequence: CASSFAGGYTF.

This chain's CDR3 is CAISEWAGGQETQYF. CDR3 in DNA: TGTGCCATCAGTGAGTGGGCGGGGGGACAAGAGACCCAGTACTTC. The J gene is TRBJ2-5, the V gene TRBV10-3; 8 bases fit TRBD2. The germline V gene has CDR1 ENHRY and CDR2 SYGVKD. The CDR3 extends over 15 amino acids. The junction had 3 bases not matched to a gene; V was cut back by 1 base and J by 2 bases.

The gene calls are TRBV7-9 and TRBJ2-2, with D perhaps matching TRBD2 (6 bases). This CDR3 is 14 amino acids long. Trimming took off 2 bases at V and 7 bases at J, with 11 bases between the two ends. Germline CDR1 is SEHNR and CDR2 is FQNEAQ (reference sequence). CDR3 region: CASSLLTSNGELFF. CDR3 nucleotides: TGTGCCAGCAGCTTATTAACTAGCAACGGGGAGCTGTTTTTT.

This sequence joins TRBV4-3 and TRBJ1-6; possibly TRBD1 for D (5 bases). Between the trimmed V and J ends, which lost 2 bases and 12 bases, there was a span of 11 bases. The CDR3 totals 13 residues. CDR1 LGHNA and CDR2 YSLEER come from the germline V gene. CDR3 region: CASSQSRQRPLHF. In DNA form, the CDR3 reads TGCGCCAGCAGCCAATCCAGACAGAGACCCCTCCACTTT.

The J gene is TRBJ2-2, the V gene TRBV29-1; 10 bases match TRBD2. J lost 0 bases, V lost 6 bases, and 13 bases had no gene match. Germline V gene lookup returns CDR1 SQVTM and CDR2 ANQGSEA. This CDR3 is 18 amino acids long. CDR3 sequence reads: CSVRPGLAGVSNTGELFF. Here the CDR3 DNA reads TGCAGCGTCCGCCCAGGGCTAGCGGGGGTGTCGAACACCGGGGAGCTGTTTTTT.

The gene calls are TRBV12-3 or TRBV12-4 and TRBJ1-4; tentative D call: TRBD1 (5 bases). The CDR3 runs 15 residues. V was shortened by 3 bases and J by 8 bases, with 16 bases between the two germline ends. CDR3 sequence: CASSFSSRANEKLFF. In DNA, the CDR3 is TGTGCCAGCAGTTTTTCTTCCAGGGCGAACGAAAAACTGTTTTTT.

The V gene is TRBV20-1, the J gene TRBJ1-5, with D possibly being TRBD1 (5 bases). V was trimmed by 0 bases and J by 2 bases, leaving 11 bases between them. Per germline, CDR1 DFQATT and CDR2 SNEGSKA (reference sequence). The CDR3 runs 15 residues. Written as DNA, the CDR3 is TGCAGTGCTAGAGATGAAGGGGCAGGCAATCAGCCCCAGCATTTT. Translated, it gives CSARDEGAGNQPQHF.

The chain links TRBV7-9 to TRBJ1-5; the match to TRBD1 covers 7 bases. This CDR3 is built from 18 residues. With V trimmed by 3 bases and J by 5 bases, 16 bases remained unmatched. The germline CDR1 and CDR2 sequences are SEHNR and FQNEAQ (reference sequence). The chain's CDR3 is CASSLAHTGTVKDQPQHF. Here the CDR3 DNA reads TGTGCCAGCAGCTTGGCCCATACCGGGACAGTGAAAGATCAGCCCCAGCATTTT. Full variable domain (outside the CDR3, taken from reference TRBV7-9 and TRBJ1-5): DTGVSQNPRHKITKRGQNVTFRCDPISEHNRLYWYRQTLGQGPEFLTYFQNEAQLEKSRLLSDRFSAERPKGSFSTLEIQRTEQGDSAMYLCASSLAHTGTVKDQPQHFGDGTRLSIL.

The chain uses TRBV2 and TRBJ2-7; tentatively, D is TRBD1 or TRBD2 (5 bases each). Germline values: CDR1 SNHLY, CDR2 FYNNEI. Trimming pared 8 bases from V and 4 bases from J, leaving 15 bases between. This CDR3 region has 13 residues. CDR3 protein: CASVGPPEYEQYF. CDR3 DNA sequence: TGTGCCAGCGTGGGACCCCCGGAATACGAGCAGTACTTC.

This chain uses TRBV6-5 with TRBJ2-1; no reliable D call. CDR3 length: 13 residues. Germline loops: CDR1 MNHEY, CDR2 SVGAGI. Trimming left V 1 base short and J 9 bases short, with 10 bases between. The DNA of the CDR3 is TGTGCCAGCAGTTACTTCCTGGGTGCTGAGCAGTTCTTC. Amino acids: CASSYFLGAEQFF.

CDR3 amino acids: CASSTAYSGYTF. The CDR3 coding sequence is TGCGCCAGCAGCACAGCCTACTCTGGCTACACCTTC. This chain uses TRBV5-1 with TRBJ1-2; no clear D gene. The V and J ends lost 4 bases and 7 bases respectively, with 11 bases between them. CDR1 is SGHRS, CDR2 YFSETQ, per germline. The CDR3 extends over 12 amino acids.

The genes are TRBV29-1 and TRBJ1-2, with D possibly being TRBD1 (5 bases). This CDR3 has 10 amino acids. From germline, CDR1 is SQVTM and CDR2 ANQGSEA. Trimming pared 7 bases from V and 8 bases from J, leaving 11 bases between. The CDR3 sequence: CSGKDTGYTF. CDR3 nucleotide sequence: TGCAGCGGGAAGGACACGGGCTACACCTTC.

The chain carries TRBV2 and TRBJ1-6, with D possibly being TRBD1 (5 bases). This CDR3 contains 17 residues. V was shortened by 8 bases and J by 0 bases, with 17 bases between the two germline ends. Germline-derived CDR1 and CDR2 are SNHLY and FYNNEI. The CDR3 sequence is CASEDTALSSYNSPLHF. The CDR3 nucleotides are TGTGCCAGCGAGGACACCGCCCTCAGCTCCTATAATTCACCCCTCCACTTT.

The chain couples TRBV4-3 to TRBJ1-6, with D unclear. Deletions cut 8 bases from V and 5 bases from J, with 13 bases between. The CDR3 is 14 residues long. Germline CDR1 and CDR2: LGHNA and YSLEER. The CDR3: CASARGRDNSPLHF. CDR3 DNA: TGCGCCAGCGCTCGAGGACGGGATAATTCACCCCTCCACTTT.

The V and J genes are TRBV5-5 and TRBJ1-1; D perhaps matches TRBD1 (5 bases). This CDR3 comprises 16 residues. CDR1 and CDR2 (germline): SGHKS, YYEKEE (reference sequence). The ends were cut back, 3 bases at V and 4 bases at J, with 19 bases in the middle. The CDR3 here is CASSSYVGPGGTEAFF. Written as DNA, the CDR3 is TGTGCCAGCAGCTCTTACGTGGGGCCCGGGGGCACTGAAGCTTTCTTT. Full variable domain (missing parts from reference TRBV5-5 and TRBJ1-1): DAGVTQSPTHLIKTRGQQVTLRCSPISGHKSVSWYQQVLGQGPQFIFQYYEKEERGRGNFPDRFSARQFPNYSSELNVNALLLGDSALYLCASSSYVGPGGTEAFFGQGTRLTVV.

The chain uses TRBV12-3 or TRBV12-4 and TRBJ2-2; 7 nucleotides line up with TRBD1. This CDR3 spans 15 amino acids. Trimming cost V 6 bases and J 5 bases; bases outside gene matches: 9. CDR3 in DNA: TGTGCCAGCAGCTATGAGGGGGCGCCTACCGGGGAGCTGTTTTTT. It is translated as CASSYEGAPTGELFF.

This clonotype was counted a single time. The genes are TRBV7-3 and TRBJ2-3; D is perhaps TRBD1 (7 bases). V was shortened by 6 bases and J by 7 bases, with 20 bases between the two germline ends. The CDR3 length is 15 residues. CDR1 is SGHTA and CDR2 is FQGTGA in the germline V gene. Here the CDR3 DNA reads TGTGCCAGCAGGAAGGGGGCGGACTATGGATATACGCAGTATTTT. Translation: CASRKGADYGYTQYF.

This clonotype was found many times. This chain uses TRBV10-3 with TRBJ1-1; weak D call: TRBD1 (5 bases). This CDR3 is built from 12 residues. Germline CDR1 ENHRY, CDR2 SYGVKD. Between the trimmed V and J ends, which lost 11 bases and 3 bases, there was a span of 13 bases. The CDR3: CAGSAGDTEAFF. CDR3 nucleotides: TGTGCCGGGAGTGCGGGGGACACTGAAGCTTTCTTT.